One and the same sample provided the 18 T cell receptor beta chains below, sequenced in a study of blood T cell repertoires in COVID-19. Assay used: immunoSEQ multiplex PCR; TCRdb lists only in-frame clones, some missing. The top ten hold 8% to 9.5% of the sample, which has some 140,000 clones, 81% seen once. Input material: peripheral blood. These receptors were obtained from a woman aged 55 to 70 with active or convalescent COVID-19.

In DNA, the CDR3 is TGTGCCAGCAGCCAATCTGTCAGGGGGCATATGGGGGCCAACGTCCTGACTTTC. This sequence encodes CASSQSVRGHMGANVLTF. The chain carries TRBV16 and TRBJ2-6; 8 bases line up with TRBD1. V lost 0 bases, J lost 4 bases, and 8 bases stayed unmatched. The CDR3 is 18 residues long. Germline V gives CDR1 KGHSY, CDR2 FQNENV.

CDR3 sequence reads: CATSAGRQGGEKLFF. The CDR3 DNA sequence: TGTGCCACCAGTGCAGGCCGACAGGGGGGCGAAAAACTGTTTTTT. The chain uses TRBV24-1 and TRBJ1-4; 9 bases align to TRBD1. This CDR3 has 15 residues. Looked up from germline, CDR1 is KGHDR and CDR2 is SFDVKD. Trimming cost V 5 bases and J 8 bases; bases outside gene matches: 8.

The CDR3 coding sequence is TGCGCCAGCAGCCTAGGACTAGCGGGGGGCCCAGGGAGGAATGAGCAGTTCTTC. Translating gives CASSLGLAGGPGRNEQFF. The rearrangement links TRBV5-1 to TRBJ2-1, with 14 bases aligning to TRBD2. V trimming: 4 bases; J trimming: 7 bases; junction bases outside the gene matches: 13. The CDR3 is 18 residues long. Germline-derived CDR1 and CDR2 are SGHRS and YFSETQ.

CDR3 bases: TGTGCCAGCAGTGGGGGCAGGGGGTTGGAAAAACTGTTTTTT. Its protein product is CASSGGRGLEKLFF. The chain employs TRBV2 and TRBJ1-4; the match to TRBD1 covers 7 bases. The CDR3 runs 14 residues. Looked up from germline, CDR1 is SNHLY and CDR2 is FYNNEI. Losses at the gene ends were 4 bases for V and 8 bases for J; bases not matched to a gene: 7.

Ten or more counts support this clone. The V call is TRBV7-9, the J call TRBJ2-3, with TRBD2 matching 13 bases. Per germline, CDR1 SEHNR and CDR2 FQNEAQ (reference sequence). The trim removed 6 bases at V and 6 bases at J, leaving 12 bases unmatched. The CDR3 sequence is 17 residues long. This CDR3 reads CASRRGTSGDLRDTQYF. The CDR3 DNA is TGTGCCAGCAGACGCGGGACTAGCGGGGACCTAAGGGATACGCAGTATTTT.

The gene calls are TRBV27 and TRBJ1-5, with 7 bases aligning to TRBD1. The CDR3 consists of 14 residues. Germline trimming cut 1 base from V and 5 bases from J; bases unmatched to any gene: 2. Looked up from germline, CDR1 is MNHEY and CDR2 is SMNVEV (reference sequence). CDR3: CASSLFRGDQPQHF. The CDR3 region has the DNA TGTGCCAGCAGTTTATTCAGGGGGGATCAGCCCCAGCATTTT.

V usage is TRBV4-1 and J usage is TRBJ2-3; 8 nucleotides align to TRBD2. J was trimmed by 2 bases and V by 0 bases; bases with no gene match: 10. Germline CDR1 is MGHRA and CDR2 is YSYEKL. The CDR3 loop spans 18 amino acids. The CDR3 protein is CASSQDHSSGTVTDTQYF. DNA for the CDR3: TGCGCCAGCAGCCAAGACCATAGTAGCGGGACCGTCACAGATACGCAGTATTTT.

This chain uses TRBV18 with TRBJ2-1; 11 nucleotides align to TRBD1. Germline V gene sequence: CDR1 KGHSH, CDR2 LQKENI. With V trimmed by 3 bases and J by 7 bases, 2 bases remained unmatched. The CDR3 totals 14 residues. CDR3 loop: CASSPRDRGNEQFF. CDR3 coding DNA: TGTGCCAGCTCACCTAGGGACAGGGGGAATGAGCAGTTCTTC.

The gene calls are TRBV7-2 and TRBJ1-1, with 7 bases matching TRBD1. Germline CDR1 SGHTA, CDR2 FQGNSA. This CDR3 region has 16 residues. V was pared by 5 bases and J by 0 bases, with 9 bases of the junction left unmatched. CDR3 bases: TGTGCCAGCAGCACCGACAGGGACCGAATGAACACTGAAGCTTTCTTT. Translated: CASSTDRDRMNTEAFF. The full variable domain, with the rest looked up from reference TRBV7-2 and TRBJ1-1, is GAGVSQSPSNKVTEKGKDVELRCDPISGHTALYWYRQSLGQGLEFLIYFQGNSAPDKSGLPSDRFSAERTGGSVSTLTIQRTQQEDSAVYLCASSTDRDRMNTEAFFGQGTRLTVV.

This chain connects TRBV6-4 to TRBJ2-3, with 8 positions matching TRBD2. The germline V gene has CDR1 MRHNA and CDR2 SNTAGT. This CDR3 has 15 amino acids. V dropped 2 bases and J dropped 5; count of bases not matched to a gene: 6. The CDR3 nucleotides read TGTGCCAGCAGTGACCGAGCGGGAGTGGGAGATACGCAGTATTTT. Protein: CASSDRAGVGDTQYF.

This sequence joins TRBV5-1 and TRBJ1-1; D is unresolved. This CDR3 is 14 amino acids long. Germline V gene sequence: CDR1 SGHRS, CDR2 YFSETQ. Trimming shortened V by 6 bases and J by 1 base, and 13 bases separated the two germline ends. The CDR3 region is CASTIQPSNTEAFF. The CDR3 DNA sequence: TGCGCCAGCACCATACAGCCGTCGAACACTGAAGCTTTCTTT.

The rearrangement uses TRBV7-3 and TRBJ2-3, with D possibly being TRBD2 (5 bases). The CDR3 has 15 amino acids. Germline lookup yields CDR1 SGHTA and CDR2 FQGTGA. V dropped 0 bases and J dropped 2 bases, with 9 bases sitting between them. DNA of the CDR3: TGTGCCAGCAGCTTAACGGTCGGGATCACAGATACGCAGTATTTT. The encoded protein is CASSLTVGITDTQYF.

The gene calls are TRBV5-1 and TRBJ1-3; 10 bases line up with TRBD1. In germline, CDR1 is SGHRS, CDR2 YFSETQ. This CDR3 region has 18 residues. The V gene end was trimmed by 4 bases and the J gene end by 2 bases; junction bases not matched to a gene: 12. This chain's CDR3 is CASSPLSGTGVAGNTIYF. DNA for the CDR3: TGCGCCAGCAGCCCACTATCCGGGACAGGGGTAGCTGGAAACACCATATATTTT.

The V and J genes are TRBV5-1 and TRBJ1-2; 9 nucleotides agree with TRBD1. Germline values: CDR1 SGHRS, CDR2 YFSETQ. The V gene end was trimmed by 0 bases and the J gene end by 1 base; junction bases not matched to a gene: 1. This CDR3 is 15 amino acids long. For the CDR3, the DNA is TGCGCCAGCAGCTTGGTGACAGGGGGTAACTATGGCTACACCTTC. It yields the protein CASSLVTGGNYGYTF. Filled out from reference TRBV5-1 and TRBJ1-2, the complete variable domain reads KAGVTQTPRYLIKTRGQQVTLSCSPISGHRSVSWYQQTPGQGLQFLFEYFSETQRNKGNFPGRFSGRQFSNSRSEMNVSTLELGDSALYLCASSLVTGGNYGYTFGSGTRLTVV.

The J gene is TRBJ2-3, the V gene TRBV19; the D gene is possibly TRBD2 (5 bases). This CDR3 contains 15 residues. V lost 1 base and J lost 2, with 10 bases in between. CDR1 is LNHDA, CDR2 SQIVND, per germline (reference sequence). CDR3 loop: CASSIGGIDTDTQYF. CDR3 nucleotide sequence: TGTGCCAGTAGTATAGGAGGGATCGACACAGATACGCAGTATTTT.

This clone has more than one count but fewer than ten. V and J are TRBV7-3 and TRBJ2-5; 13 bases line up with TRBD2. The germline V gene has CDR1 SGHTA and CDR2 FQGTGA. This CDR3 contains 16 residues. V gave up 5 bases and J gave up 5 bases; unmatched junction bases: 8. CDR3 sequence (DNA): TGTGCCAGCAGCCCCCGGACTAGCGGGAGTGTCGAGACCCAGTACTTC. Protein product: CASSPRTSGSVETQYF.

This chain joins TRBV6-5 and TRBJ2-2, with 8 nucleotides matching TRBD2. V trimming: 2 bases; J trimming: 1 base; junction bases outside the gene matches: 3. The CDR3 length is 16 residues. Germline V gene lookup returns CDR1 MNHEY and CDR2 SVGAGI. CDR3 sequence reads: CASSYLLAENTGELFF. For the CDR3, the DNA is TGTGCCAGCAGTTACCTACTAGCGGAGAACACCGGGGAGCTGTTTTTT.

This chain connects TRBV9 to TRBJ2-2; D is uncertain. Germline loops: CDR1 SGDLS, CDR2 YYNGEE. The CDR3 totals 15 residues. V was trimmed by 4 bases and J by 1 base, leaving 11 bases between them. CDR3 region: CASSPTNWNTGELFF. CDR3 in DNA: TGTGCCAGCAGCCCCACGAACTGGAACACCGGGGAGCTGTTTTTT.